The 9 T cell receptor beta chains presented below share a single source sample, sequenced in a study of blood T cell repertoires in COVID-19. Only in-frame clones appear in the TCRdb table, and some are missing; sequencing was by immunoSEQ multiplex PCR. This sample has 110,000 or so clones, with around 85% found just once. Sequencing was performed on peripheral blood. Receptors were obtained from a woman between 55 and 75 years old with COVID-19, enrolled during active disease.

This chain connects TRBV2 to TRBJ2-1; the D gene is possibly TRBD2 (5 bases). The CDR3 has 15 amino acids. Germline V gene data show CDR1 as SNHLY and CDR2 as FYNNEI. Deletions cut 7 bases from V and 0 bases from J, with 13 bases between. CDR3 sequence reads: CASTRTDNSYNEQFF. The CDR3 nucleotides read TGTGCCAGCACTCGGACTGACAACTCCTACAATGAGCAGTTCTTC.

V is TRBV7-8 and J is TRBJ1-5; a weak D match, TRBD1 (5 bases). The CDR3 is 17 amino acids. Germline V gene sequence: CDR1 SGHVS, CDR2 FQNEAQ. Trimming removed 1 base at V and 2 bases at J, with 15 bases between. The CDR3 here is CASSLVRGLQRNQPQHF. CDR3 bases: TGTGCCAGCAGCTTAGTGCGGGGCTTGCAGCGCAATCAGCCCCAGCATTTT. Filled out from reference TRBV7-8 and TRBJ1-5, the complete variable domain reads GAGVSQSPRYKVAKRGQDVALRCDPISGHVSLFWYQQALGQGPEFLTYFQNEAQLDKSGLPSDRFFAERPEGSVSTLKIQRTQQEDSAVYLCASSLVRGLQRNQPQHFGDGTRLSIL.

This chain uses TRBV19 with TRBJ1-5, with D hard to call. Trimming shortened V by 3 bases and J by 0 bases, and 6 bases separated the two germline ends. The CDR3 contains 14 residues. Per the germline V gene, CDR1 is LNHDA and CDR2 is SQIVND (reference sequence). The CDR3 sequence is CASSMRNSNQPQHF. In nucleotides, the CDR3 is TGTGCCAGTAGTATGAGGAATAGCAATCAGCCCCAGCATTTT.

The genes are TRBV24-1 and TRBJ2-2; 12 bases agree with TRBD2. The CDR3 is made up of 16 amino acids. Germline V gene data show CDR1 as KGHDR and CDR2 as SFDVKD. Trimming removed 5 bases from V and 6 bases from J; junction bases left unmatched: 6. CDR3 amino acids: CATSGVGTSGPGELFF. CDR3 DNA: TGTGCCACCAGTGGCGTCGGGACTAGCGGGCCCGGGGAGCTGTTTTTT.

This clone has just one count. This chain links TRBV2 with TRBJ1-2; 8 positions agree with TRBD1. The germline gives CDR1 SNHLY, CDR2 FYNNEI. The CDR3 length is 14 residues. The J segment lost 1 base and the V segment lost 6 bases, leaving 4 bases of the junction unmatched. The CDR3 loop is CASSLQGDNYGYTF. CDR3 nucleotides: TGTGCCAGCAGCTTACAGGGGGATAACTATGGCTACACCTTC.

The chain recombines TRBV2 with TRBJ1-5; TRBD1 matches at 9 bases. Trimming removed 5 bases from V and 2 bases from J; junction bases left unmatched: 7. The CDR3 runs 16 residues. The germline CDR1 and CDR2 sequences are SNHLY and FYNNEI. CDR3 sequence reads: CASSKGTGMGNQPQHF. CDR3 DNA sequence: TGTGCCAGCAGTAAAGGGACAGGGATGGGCAATCAGCCCCAGCATTTT. Full variable domain (outside the CDR3, taken from reference TRBV2 and TRBJ1-5): EPEVTQTPSHQVTQMGQEVILRCVPISNHLYFYWYRQILGQKVEFLVSFYNNEISEKSEIFDDQFSVERPDGSNFTLKIRSTKLEDSAMYFCASSKGTGMGNQPQHFGDGTRLSIL.

This chain links TRBV24-1 with TRBJ2-3; 12 bases are shared with TRBD1. Germline V gene sequence: CDR1 KGHDR, CDR2 SFDVKD. The CDR3 is 18 amino acids. V lost 3 bases and J lost 1; bases outside the gene matches: 7. The CDR3 DNA reads TGTGCCACCAGTGATCCCGGGACAGGGGGCGAGGGCACAGATACGCAGTATTTT. Amino acid sequence: CATSDPGTGGEGTDTQYF.

The V and J genes are TRBV6-5 and TRBJ1-6; a possible D gene is TRBD1 (6 bases). The CDR3 has 13 residues. The germline V gene encodes CDR1 MNHEY and CDR2 SVGAGI. Between the trimmed V and J ends, which lost 6 bases and 8 bases, there was a span of 11 bases. CDR3: CASRRSGDSPLHF. The CDR3, as DNA: TGTGCCAGCAGGCGCTCAGGGGATTCACCCCTCCACTTT.

The chain links TRBV5-8 to TRBJ1-2; D remains ambiguous. The CDR3 runs 16 residues. Germline V lookup: CDR1 SGHTS, CDR2 YDEGEE. Trimming removed 4 bases at V and 2 bases at J, with 18 bases between. The CDR3 protein is CASSQAPVRVNYGYTF. The CDR3 DNA reads TGTGCCAGCAGCCAAGCCCCAGTGCGGGTGAACTATGGCTACACCTTC.